These 27 T cell receptor beta chains were sequenced from one sample in a study of T cell responses to AZD1222 COVID-19 vaccine. TCRdb's copy holds only in-frame clones and misses some; the assay was immunoSEQ multiplex PCR. The table includes about 160,000 clones, 80% to 90% detected once. The specimen was peripheral blood, collected on day 0 of AZD1222 vaccination. The origin of the receptors is an adult in good health.

This chain joins TRBV19 and TRBJ2-7, with 7 bases fitting TRBD2. Germline CDR1 and CDR2: LNHDA and SQIVND (reference sequence). With 5 bases clipped from V and 8 bases from J, the junction kept 3 bases outside the gene matches. The CDR3 sequence is 11 residues long. The CDR3 region is CASSGRGQQYF. The CDR3 nucleotides are TGTGCCAGTAGTGGGAGGGGCCAGCAGTACTTC.

The chain combines TRBV7-2 with TRBJ2-4; 15 bases match TRBD2. V lost 5 bases and J lost 1; bases outside the gene matches: 3. Germline-derived CDR1 and CDR2 are SGHTA and FQGNSA. This CDR3 has 17 amino acids. The DNA of the CDR3 is TGTGCCAGCAGCAAGGGACTAGCGGGAGGCGCCAAAAACATTCAGTACTTC. It codes for CASSKGLAGGAKNIQYF.

The chain uses TRBV10-3 and TRBJ1-1, with D possibly being TRBD1 (6 bases). The CDR3 contains 15 residues. Germline V CDR1 and CDR2: ENHRY, SYGVKD. The V end lost 8 bases, the J end lost 0 bases, and 16 bases lay between the germline ends. The CDR3 DNA follows: TGTGCCATCGGTCGGACAGCACTCATGAACACTGAAGCTTTCTTT. Translated: CAIGRTALMNTEAFF.

The rearrangement uses TRBV27 and TRBJ1-2, with no clear D. V was trimmed by 6 bases and J by 6 bases, leaving 14 bases between them. The CDR3 totals 13 residues. The germline CDR1 and CDR2 sequences are MNHEY and SMNVEV (reference sequence). The CDR3 sequence: CASSSMGYDGYTF. In DNA form, the CDR3 reads TGTGCCAGCAGCTCGATGGGGTATGATGGCTACACCTTC.

This rearrangement joins TRBV19 to TRBJ1-3, with D unclear. The germline V gene has CDR1 LNHDA and CDR2 SQIVND (reference sequence). Trimming removed 7 bases from V and 9 bases from J, with 22 bases in between. The CDR3 is 15 residues long. The CDR3 protein is CASTFTVGRGGTIYF. The CDR3 DNA reads as TGTGCCAGTACTTTTACGGTGGGCCGCGGAGGCACCATATATTTT.

The rearrangement links TRBV5-1 to TRBJ2-4; 9 nucleotides match TRBD1. The CDR3 sequence is 14 residues long. Germline V lookup: CDR1 SGHRS, CDR2 YFSETQ. The V and J ends lost 4 bases and 8 bases, in that order; junction bases with no gene match: 7. The CDR3 DNA reads as TGCGCCAGCAGCGTGGGGACAGGGATCGACATTCAGTACTTC. It is translated as CASSVGTGIDIQYF.

The chain employs TRBV6-5 and TRBJ2-5; D uncertain. The CDR3 sequence is 15 residues long. With 7 bases removed from V and 1 base from J, the gap between germline ends came to 16 bases. Germline V gene lookup returns CDR1 MNHEY and CDR2 SVGAGI. CDR3 region: CASIGSNTGQETQYF. Here the CDR3 DNA reads TGTGCCAGCATCGGCTCTAATACGGGCCAAGAGACCCAGTACTTC.

The V gene is TRBV19, the J gene TRBJ1-5, with no clear D. CDR3 length: 14 amino acids. Trimming removed 5 bases at V and 11 bases at J, with 19 bases between. The germline CDR1 and CDR2 sequences are LNHDA and SQIVND (reference sequence). CDR3 residues: CASSPTLRPRAQHF. The CDR3 DNA is TGTGCCAGTAGTCCCACCCTCCGCCCGAGGGCCCAGCATTTT.

The gene calls are TRBV27 and TRBJ2-7; TRBD2 matches at 12 bases. The J segment lost 3 bases and the V segment lost 5 bases, leaving 2 bases of the junction unmatched. The CDR3 extends over 14 amino acids. Looked up from germline, CDR1 is MNHEY and CDR2 is SMNVEV (reference sequence). The CDR3 reads CASSLLAGGYEQYF. The CDR3 nucleotides read TGTGCCAGCAGTCTACTAGCGGGAGGCTACGAGCAGTACTTC.

V gene TRBV6-5 combines with J gene TRBJ2-1; 11 positions agree with TRBD2. The CDR3 totals 15 residues. Trimming removed 4 bases from V and 8 bases from J; junction bases left unmatched: 7. CDR1 MNHEY and CDR2 SVGAGI come from the germline V gene. CDR3 sequence reads: CASSSLAGGFHEQFF. The CDR3 DNA reads as TGTGCCAGCAGTTCGCTAGCGGGAGGATTTCATGAGCAGTTCTTC.

The chain is built from TRBV3-1 (or the pseudogene TRBV3-2) and TRBJ2-5; the D gene is possibly TRBD2 (5 bases). With 0 bases removed from V and 2 bases from J, the gap between germline ends came to 22 bases. The CDR3 sequence is 19 residues long. Germline CDR1 and CDR2: LGHDT and YNNKEL (reference sequence). CDR3 nucleotides: TGTGCCAGCAGCCAAGAAGTATATCGGGGTCCCCGTAGGCAAGAGACCCAGTACTTC. Amino acid sequence: CASSQEVYRGPRRQETQYF.

The chain recombines TRBV7-9 with TRBJ1-4; 7 nucleotides match TRBD1. The CDR3 consists of 16 residues. Germline CDR1 SEHNR, CDR2 FQNEAQ (reference sequence). Trimming removed 11 bases from V and 7 bases from J; junction bases left unmatched: 19. The CDR3 region is CAVGGDRERRREKLFF. In nucleotides, the CDR3 is TGTGCCGTTGGGGGAGACAGGGAAAGGAGACGTGAAAAACTGTTTTTT.

V gene TRBV18 combines with J gene TRBJ1-5; possible D gene TRBD1, 5 bases. The length of the CDR3 is 14 residues. The V and J ends lost 5 bases and 2 bases respectively, with 10 bases between them. Germline lookup yields CDR1 KGHSH and CDR2 LQKENI. The CDR3 DNA reads as TGTGCCAGCTCAAGCGGCAGGGGCAATCAGCCCCAGCATTTT. Translated: CASSSGRGNQPQHF.

The gene calls are TRBV6-5 and TRBJ1-5; D is undetermined. V shed 7 bases and J shed 1 base, with 8 bases lying between them. CDR1 and CDR2 (germline): MNHEY, SVGAGI. This CDR3 spans 13 amino acids. CDR3 DNA: TGTGCCAGCAAAGGGCAGAGCAATCAGCCCCAGCATTTT. Protein sequence: CASKGQSNQPQHF.

The chain combines TRBV24-1 with TRBJ2-7; TRBD2 matches at 13 bases. The length of the CDR3 is 16 residues. J was trimmed by 4 bases and V by 4 bases; bases with no gene match: 6. Germline CDR1 KGHDR, CDR2 SFDVKD. This chain's CDR3 is CATSETGTSGIYEQYF. CDR3 sequence (DNA): TGTGCCACCAGTGAAACCGGGACTAGCGGGATTTACGAGCAGTACTTC.

V and J are TRBV28 and TRBJ2-5; D is unresolved. The germline gives CDR1 MDHEN, CDR2 SYDVKM. The CDR3 covers 13 residues. The V end lost 2 bases, the J end lost 4 bases, and 8 bases lay between the germline ends. CDR3 in amino acids: CASSLGVLETQYF. CDR3 in DNA: TGTGCCAGCAGTTTAGGGGTTTTAGAGACCCAGTACTTC. Together with reference TRBV28 and TRBJ2-5, the CDR3 gives the full variable domain: DVKVTQSSRYLVKRTGEKVFLECVQDMDHENMFWYRQDPGLGLRLIYFSYDVKMKEKGDIPEGYSVSREKKERFSLILESASTNQTSMYLCASSLGVLETQYFGPGTRLLVL.

The V gene is TRBV23-1, the J gene TRBJ1-1, with D possibly matching TRBD1 (5 bases). TRBV23-1 is recorded as an ORF, its role being uncertain. The CDR3 is 16 amino acids. The ends were cut back, 3 bases at V and 0 bases at J, with 14 bases in the middle. The CDR3 sequence is CASSHFRQSMNTEAFF. In DNA form, the CDR3 reads TGCGCCAGCAGTCACTTTAGACAGAGCATGAACACTGAAGCTTTCTTT.

The chain is built from TRBV18 and TRBJ2-3, with 14 positions matching TRBD2. The length of the CDR3 is 18 residues. Germline CDR1 and CDR2: KGHSH and LQKENI. Trimming took 6 bases from V and 0 from J; bases not matched to a gene: 8. The CDR3 region is CASSARLAGGPSTDTQYF. Written as DNA, the CDR3 is TGTGCCAGCTCGGCACGACTAGCGGGAGGGCCAAGCACAGATACGCAGTATTTT.

The chain combines TRBV10-1 with TRBJ2-1; D ambiguous. The CDR3 runs to 12 residues. Trimming removed 5 bases at V and 4 bases at J, with 6 bases between. CDR1 is WNHNN, CDR2 SYGVQD, per germline (reference sequence). CDR3 in amino acids: CASSLRYNEQFF. CDR3 nucleotide sequence: TGCGCCAGCAGTCTGCGGTACAATGAGCAGTTCTTC.

The chain joins TRBV7-9 to TRBJ1-1; D call uncertain. Germline V CDR1 and CDR2: SEHNR, FQNEAQ (reference sequence). The CDR3 has 12 residues. Trimming left V 1 base short and J 6 bases short, with 6 bases between. The DNA of the CDR3 is TGTGCCAGCAGCTTAGTTGGAGCTGAAGCTTTCTTT. It encodes CASSLVGAEAFF.

The CDR3 is CAGTTTGISPLHF. The DNA of the CDR3 is TGTGCCGGCACAACTACAGGGATTTCACCCCTCCACTTT. This rearrangement joins TRBV12-3 or TRBV12-4 to TRBJ1-6; D possibly corresponds to TRBD1 (6 bases). This CDR3 region has 13 residues. Trimming took off 11 bases at V and 9 bases at J, with 17 bases between the two ends.

The chain joins TRBV19 to TRBJ2-1, with 8 bases matching TRBD2. Per germline, CDR1 LNHDA and CDR2 SQIVND (reference sequence). This CDR3 has 16 amino acids. V shed 5 bases and J 6 bases; nucleotides not matched to a gene: 12. This chain's CDR3 is CASSSPGGRRANEQFF. CDR3 sequence (DNA): TGTGCCAGTAGTTCTCCTGGCGGGAGGAGGGCCAATGAGCAGTTCTTC.

The gene calls are TRBV5-4 and TRBJ2-7; D possibly uses TRBD1 or TRBD2 (5 bases each). CDR3 length: 15 amino acids. Trimming removed 3 bases at V and 0 bases at J, with 13 bases between. The germline gives CDR1 SGHNT, CDR2 YYREEE (reference sequence). The CDR3 reads CASSSGTAGSYEQYF. The CDR3 nucleotides are TGTGCCAGCAGCTCCGGGACCGCTGGCTCCTACGAGCAGTACTTC.

The V call is TRBV5-1, the J call TRBJ1-3; D gene unclear. This CDR3 has 16 amino acids. Germline V CDR1 and CDR2: SGHRS, YFSETQ. Trimming cost V 0 bases and J 0 bases, with 10 bases left between them. CDR3 sequence reads: CASSLGLASSGNTIYF. CDR3 sequence (DNA): TGCGCCAGCAGCTTGGGTCTTGCGAGCTCTGGAAACACCATATATTTT.

This sequence joins TRBV28 and TRBJ2-2; D perhaps matches TRBD1 (6 bases). The germline V and J ends were trimmed by 2 bases and 5 bases, with 12 bases remaining between them. The CDR3 contains 15 residues. Germline lookup yields CDR1 MDHEN and CDR2 SYDVKM. The CDR3 here is CASSLVGARTGELFF. In nucleotides, the CDR3 is TGTGCCAGCAGTTTAGTGGGGGCGAGGACCGGGGAGCTGTTTTTT.

V and J are TRBV4-3 and TRBJ2-7; D not certain. The ends were cut back, 2 bases at V and 4 bases at J, with 15 bases in the middle. This CDR3 is built from 15 residues. CDR1 and CDR2 from the germline V gene are LGHNA and YSLEER. This CDR3 reads CASSQSVMVMYEQYF. The CDR3 bases are TGCGCCAGCAGCCAAAGTGTAATGGTGATGTACGAGCAGTACTTC.

The gene calls are TRBV9 and TRBJ2-1; 9 nucleotides match TRBD2. The CDR3 is made up of 15 amino acids. The V and J ends lost 3 bases and 5 bases, in that order; junction bases with no gene match: 6. CDR1 is SGDLS and CDR2 is YYNGEE in the germline V gene. The CDR3 spells CASSEGLAHHNEQFF. DNA for the CDR3: TGTGCCAGCAGCGAGGGACTAGCCCACCACAATGAGCAGTTCTTC.